The present TCR beta chain was sequenced within a study of cytotoxic CD8 clonotypes in ibrutinib-treated CLL. This clone was picked up a small number of times. Its antigen is not known. Germline CDR1 is SGDLS and CDR2 is YYNGEE. With 0 bases removed from V and 15 bases from J, the gap between germline ends came to 13 bases. The CDR3 is made up of 12 amino acids. Measured with immunoSEQ multiplex PCR; TCRdb has only the in-frame clones, and not every one. The sample carries tens of thousands of clones, around 65% recorded once. Study-wide results and limits: There were few public clonotypes, and on treatment they contracted or stayed stable. The study found clonality rose at ibrutinib response, then fell toward baseline at progression. Patients had baseline clonality above age-matched healthy donors, and this clonality moved with circulating CD8+ T-cell counts.

Sequenced material: PBMCs, taken after 12 months of ibrutinib treatment. This clonotype was sampled from a human donor with chronic lymphocytic leukemia. This sequence joins TRBV9 and TRBJ2-1; D ambiguous. As DNA, the CDR3 is TGTGCCAGCAGCGTAGTCTCGGGTGGGCTGTTCTTC. Protein product: CASSVVSGGLFF.